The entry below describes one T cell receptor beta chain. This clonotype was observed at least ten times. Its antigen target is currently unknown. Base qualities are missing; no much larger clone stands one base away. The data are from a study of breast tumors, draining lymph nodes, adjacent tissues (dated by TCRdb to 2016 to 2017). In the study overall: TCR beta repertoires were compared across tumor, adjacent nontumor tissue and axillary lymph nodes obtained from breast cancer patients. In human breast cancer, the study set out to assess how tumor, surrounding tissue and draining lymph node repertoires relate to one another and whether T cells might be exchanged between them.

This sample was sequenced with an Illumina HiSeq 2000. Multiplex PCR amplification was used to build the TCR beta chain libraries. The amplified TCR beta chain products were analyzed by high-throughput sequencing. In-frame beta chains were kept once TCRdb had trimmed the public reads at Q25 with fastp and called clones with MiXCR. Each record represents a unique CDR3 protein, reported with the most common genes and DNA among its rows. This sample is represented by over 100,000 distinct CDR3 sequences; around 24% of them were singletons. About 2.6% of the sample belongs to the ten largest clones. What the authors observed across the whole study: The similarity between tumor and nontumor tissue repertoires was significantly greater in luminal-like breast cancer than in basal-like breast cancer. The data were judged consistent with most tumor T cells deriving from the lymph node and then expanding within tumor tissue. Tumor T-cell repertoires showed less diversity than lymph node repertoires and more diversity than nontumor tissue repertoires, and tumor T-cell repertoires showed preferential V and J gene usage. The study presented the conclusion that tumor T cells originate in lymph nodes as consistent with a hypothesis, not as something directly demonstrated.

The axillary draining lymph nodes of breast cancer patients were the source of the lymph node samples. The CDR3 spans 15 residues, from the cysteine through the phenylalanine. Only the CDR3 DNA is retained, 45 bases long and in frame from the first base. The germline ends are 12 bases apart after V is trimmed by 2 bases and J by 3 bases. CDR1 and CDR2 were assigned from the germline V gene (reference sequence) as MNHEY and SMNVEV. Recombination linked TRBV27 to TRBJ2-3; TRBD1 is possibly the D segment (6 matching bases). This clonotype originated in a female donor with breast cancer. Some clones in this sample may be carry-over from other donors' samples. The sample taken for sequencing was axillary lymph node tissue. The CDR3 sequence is CASSLMGHTTDTQYF. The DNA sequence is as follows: TGTGCCAGCAGTTTAATGGGACACACTACAGATACGCAGTATTTT.